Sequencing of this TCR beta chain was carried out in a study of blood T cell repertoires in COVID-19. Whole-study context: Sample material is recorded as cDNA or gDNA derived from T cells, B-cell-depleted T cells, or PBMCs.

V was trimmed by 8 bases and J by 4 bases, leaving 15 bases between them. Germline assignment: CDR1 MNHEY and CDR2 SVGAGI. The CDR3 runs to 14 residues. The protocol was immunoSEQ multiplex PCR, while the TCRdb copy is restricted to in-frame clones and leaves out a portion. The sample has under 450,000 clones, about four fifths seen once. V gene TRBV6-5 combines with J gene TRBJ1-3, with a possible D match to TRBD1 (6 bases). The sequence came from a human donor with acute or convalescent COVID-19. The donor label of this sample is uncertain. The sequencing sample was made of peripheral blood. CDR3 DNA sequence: TGTGCCAGCGAAAAGGACAGCTTGGGAAACACCATATATTTT. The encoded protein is CASEKDSLGNTIYF.